The 18 T cell receptor beta chains below all came from one sample that was sequenced in a study of control samples from healthy donors and cancer patients. The repertoire was sequenced with immunoSEQ multiplex PCR; TCRdb's copy has only in-frame clones and lacks some. The repertoire has 35,000 to 45,000 clones, roughly 83% of them found once; the top ten carry approximately 50%. The specimen was blood. All receptors come from a man aged 55 to 69 in good health.

This clone was observed a handful of times. The gene calls are TRBV25-1 and TRBJ1-4; the D gene is possibly TRBD1 (5 bases). Germline lookup yields CDR1 MGHDK and CDR2 SYGVNS. The V and J ends lost 1 base and 5 bases respectively, with 11 bases between them. The CDR3 has 15 residues. CDR3 region: CASSESGTVNEKLFF. DNA of the CDR3: TGTGCCAGCAGTGAATCCGGGACGGTAAATGAAAAACTGTTTTTT.

The rearrangement uses TRBV3-1 (or the pseudogene TRBV3-2) and TRBJ2-3; D unresolved. The CDR3 contains 11 residues. V lost 8 bases and J 6 bases, leaving 9 bases between the germline ends. Germline-derived CDR1 and CDR2 are LGHDT and YNNKEL (reference sequence). CDR3 nucleotides: TGTGCCAGCGTGGGCTGGGATACGCAGTATTTT. Amino acids: CASVGWDTQYF.

The rearrangement uses TRBV24-1 and TRBJ1-3; D gene ambiguous. This CDR3 comprises 15 residues. V gave up 7 bases and J gave up 0 bases, with 12 bases separating them. In germline, CDR1 is KGHDR, CDR2 SFDVKD. DNA of the CDR3: TGTGCCACCAGCTATGATCGTGGCTCTGGAAACACCATATATTTT. Translated: CATSYDRGSGNTIYF.

The chain links TRBV5-8 to TRBJ1-1; 9 nucleotides line up with TRBD1. The CDR3 totals 14 residues. Germline V CDR1 and CDR2: SGHTS, YDEGEE. After removal of 4 bases from V and 0 bases from J, the junction contained 1 base not matched to a gene. CDR3 protein: CASSRDRVNTEAFF. For the CDR3, the DNA is TGTGCCAGCAGCAGGGACAGGGTGAACACTGAAGCTTTCTTT.

With respect to this clone: A junction boundary mismatches the germline segment, possibly from a read error. The same CDR3 can be traced to other DNA sequences in this sample. The V and J genes are TRBV5-8 and TRBJ2-3, with D perhaps assigned TRBD1 or TRBD2 (6 bases each). This CDR3 has 14 amino acids. The V gene's germline CDR1 is SGHTS and CDR2 YDEGEE. CDR3 sequence: CASNRGPSTDTQYF. In nucleotides, the CDR3 is TGTGCCAGCAATCGGGGGCCTAGCACGGATACGCAGTATTTT.

The rearrangement links TRBV30 to TRBJ1-3, with D unresolved. This CDR3 comprises 13 residues. The V end lost 3 bases, the J end lost 4 bases, and 10 bases lay between the germline ends. CDR1 and CDR2 (germline): GTSNPN, SVGIG (reference sequence). The CDR3 nucleotides are TGTGCCTGGAGGGCGAAACGAGGAAACACCATATATTTT. It codes for CAWRAKRGNTIYF.

V gene TRBV15 combines with J gene TRBJ2-5, with TRBD1 matching over 7 bases. Per germline, CDR1 LNHNV and CDR2 YYDKDF (reference sequence). V was pared by 11 bases and J by 2 bases, with 11 bases of the junction left unmatched. This CDR3 spans 14 amino acids. CDR3 coding DNA: TGTGCCTCGACGACAGGGTCGGGACAAGAGACCCAGTACTTC. Translating it yields CASTTGSGQETQYF.

Note on this clone: This specimen includes other DNA sequences encoding the same CDR3. This chain links TRBV9 with TRBJ2-7, with 7 nucleotides matching TRBD2. The junction had 10 bases not matched to a gene; V was cut back by 4 bases and J by 0 bases. The CDR3 is 16 amino acids. Germline assignment: CDR1 SGDLS and CDR2 YYNGEE. CDR3 in amino acids: CASSRLGGDPSYEQYF. The CDR3 DNA reads as TGTGCCAGCAGCCGTCTGGGGGGGGATCCCTCCTACGAGCAGTACTTC.

The chain joins TRBV3-1 (or the pseudogene TRBV3-2) to TRBJ2-5; D remains unclear. Germline V gene lookup returns CDR1 LGHDT and CDR2 YNNKEL (reference sequence). Trimming removed 0 bases at V and 0 bases at J, with 11 bases between. The CDR3 is made up of 16 amino acids. The CDR3 DNA reads as TGTGCCAGCAGCCAAGATGGCTATCCCAACCAAGAGACCCAGTACTTC. Amino acid sequence: CASSQDGYPNQETQYF.

The CDR3 nucleotides are TGTGCCAGCAGCCCTCGGGGCGGGGGGGCTGCCTACGAGCAGTACTTC. Amino acids: CASSPRGGGAAYEQYF. This rearrangement joins TRBV7-2 to TRBJ2-7, with TRBD2 matching 9 bases. V shed 5 bases and J 2 bases; nucleotides not matched to a gene: 10. Germline assignment: CDR1 SGHTA and CDR2 FQGNSA. The CDR3 runs 16 residues. Combining the CDR3 with reference TRBV7-2 and TRBJ2-7 gives the whole variable domain GAGVSQSPSNKVTEKGKDVELRCDPISGHTALYWYRQSLGQGLEFLIYFQGNSAPDKSGLPSDRFSAERTGGSVSTLTIQRTQQEDSAVYLCASSPRGGGAAYEQYFGPGTRLTVT.

The CDR3 loop reads CASTFAPGLAGVREQFF. Here the CDR3 DNA reads TGCGCCAGCACCTTTGCCCCGGGACTAGCGGGAGTGCGTGAGCAGTTCTTC. The V and J genes are TRBV5-1 and TRBJ2-1, with 14 bases identical to TRBD2. The CDR3 spans 17 residues. The J segment lost 9 bases and the V segment lost 6 bases, leaving 14 bases of the junction unmatched. Per germline, CDR1 SGHRS and CDR2 YFSETQ. The full variable domain, its missing parts supplied by reference TRBV5-1 and TRBJ2-1, is KAGVTQTPRYLIKTRGQQVTLSCSPISGHRSVSWYQQTPGQGLQFLFEYFSETQRNKGNFPGRFSGRQFSNSRSEMNVSTLELGDSALYLCASTFAPGLAGVREQFFGPGTRLTVL.

This clone appeared once. The chain uses TRBV30 and TRBJ2-1, with D hard to call. Germline CDR1 is GTSNPN and CDR2 is SVGIG (reference sequence). Trimming removed 2 bases at V and 5 bases at J, with 22 bases between. This CDR3 region has 17 residues. The CDR3 is CAWSNHLGMSYNNEQFF. The CDR3 DNA reads TGTGCCTGGAGTAATCACCTGGGGATGTCCTATAACAATGAGCAGTTCTTC.

This chain uses TRBV14 with TRBJ1-4; 7 bases agree with TRBD1. Germline CDR1 SGHDN, CDR2 FVKESK. The CDR3 has 12 residues. J gave up 8 bases and V 5 bases, and 2 bases lay outside the gene matches. The CDR3 is CASSAQGEKLFF. DNA of the CDR3: TGTGCCAGCAGCGCACAGGGGGAAAAACTGTTTTTT. The full variable domain, its missing parts supplied by reference TRBV14 and TRBJ1-4, is EAGVTQFPSHSVIEKGQTVTLRCDPISGHDNLYWYRRVMGKEIKFLLHFVKESKQDESGMPNNRFLAERTGGTYSTLKVQPAELEDSGVYFCASSAQGEKLFFGSGTQLSVL.

The genes are TRBV27 and TRBJ2-1; 7 nucleotides align to TRBD2. Trimming removed 7 bases from V and 2 bases from J; junction bases left unmatched: 11. The CDR3 extends over 16 amino acids. Germline loops: CDR1 MNHEY, CDR2 SMNVEV (reference sequence). CDR3 amino acids: CASTSGKRGAYNEQFF. In DNA form, the CDR3 reads TGTGCCAGCACCTCCGGGAAGCGGGGTGCCTACAATGAGCAGTTCTTC.

The V call is TRBV4-1, the J call TRBJ2-7; 10 bases line up with TRBD1. The CDR3 consists of 15 residues. CDR1 and CDR2 (germline): MGHRA, YSYEKL. Germline trimming cut 4 bases from V and 7 bases from J; bases unmatched to any gene: 10. This CDR3 is CASSPRTGGGLEQYF. Written as DNA, the CDR3 is TGCGCCAGCAGCCCGCGGACAGGGGGAGGATTAGAGCAGTACTTC.

The chain couples TRBV14 to TRBJ1-4, with D perhaps matching TRBD1 (6 bases). CDR3 length equals 15 residues. V was pared by 5 bases and J by 0 bases, with 10 bases between. In germline, CDR1 is SGHDN, CDR2 FVKESK. The CDR3 nucleotides read TGTGCCAGCAGCGGGGGCTACGCAACTAATGAAAAACTGTTTTTT. This encodes CASSGGYATNEKLFF.

This clone occurred a few times. The genes are TRBV4-2 and TRBJ1-2; no firm D call. CDR1 and CDR2 from the germline V gene are LGHNA and YNFKEQ. This CDR3 region has 13 residues. The V end was cut by 4 bases, the J end by 6 bases, with 12 bases between. The CDR3: CASSLGAGNGYTF. The CDR3 DNA is TGTGCCAGCAGCCTCGGAGCCGGGAATGGCTACACCTTC.

This sequence joins TRBV11-3 and TRBJ1-3; a possible D gene is TRBD1 (5 bases). V gave up 3 bases and J gave up 0 bases, with 9 bases separating them. This CDR3 region has 15 residues. In germline, CDR1 is SGHNT, CDR2 YENEEA. The CDR3 loop is CASSLGRSSGNTIYF. The DNA of the CDR3 is TGTGCCAGCAGCTTGGGACGGAGCTCTGGAAACACCATATATTTT.